This TCR beta chain originates from a study of blood T cell repertoires in COVID-19. Across the study: From the United States, Italy and Spain came samples of acute and convalescent COVID-19.

Methods used by the authors: The assay estimated nucleated cells by amplifying reference gene primers. Produced via immunoSEQ multiplex PCR; TCRdb's table is partial and in-frame only. The DNA was the basis for D and trimming; V, J and clone size are from that table. The sample has 250,000 to 350,000 clones, about nine tenths seen once; the top ten hold 0.85% to 0.95%. CDR3 size: 17 residues. Trimming removed 0 bases from V and 0 bases from J, with 12 bases in between. The germline V gene has CDR1 LGHNA and CDR2 YNFKEQ. The receptor comes from a woman in her 40s who had recovered from COVID-19. The gene calls are TRBV4-2 and TRBJ2-1; tentatively, D is TRBD1 (5 bases). The sample taken for sequencing was peripheral blood. The CDR3 DNA follows: TGTGCCAGCAGCCAAGAGGGGCCCCCGAGCTCCTACAATGAGCAGTTCTTC. It translates to CASSQEGPPSSYNEQFF.